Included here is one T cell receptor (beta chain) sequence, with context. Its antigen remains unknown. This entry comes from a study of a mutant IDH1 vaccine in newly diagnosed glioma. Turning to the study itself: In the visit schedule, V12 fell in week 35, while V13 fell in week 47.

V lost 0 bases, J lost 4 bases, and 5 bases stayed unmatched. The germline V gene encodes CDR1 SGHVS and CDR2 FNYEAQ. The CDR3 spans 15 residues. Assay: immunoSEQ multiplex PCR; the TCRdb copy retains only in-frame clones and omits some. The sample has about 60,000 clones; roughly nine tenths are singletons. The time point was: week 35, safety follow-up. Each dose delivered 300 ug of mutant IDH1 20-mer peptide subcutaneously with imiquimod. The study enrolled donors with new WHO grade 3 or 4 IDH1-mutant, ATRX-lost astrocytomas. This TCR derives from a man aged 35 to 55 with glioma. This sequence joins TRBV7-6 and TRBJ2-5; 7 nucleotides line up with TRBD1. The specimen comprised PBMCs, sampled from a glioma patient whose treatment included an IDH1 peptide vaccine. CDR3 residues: CASSLAGNRGETQYF. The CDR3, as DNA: TGTGCCAGCAGCTTAGCGGGAAACAGGGGAGAGACCCAGTACTTC.